This T cell receptor (beta chain) was sequenced during a study of blood T cell repertoires in COVID-19. Study in general: Sites in the United States, Italy and Spain provided acute and convalescent COVID-19 samples.

The CDR3 has 13 residues. Germline trimming cut 1 base from V and 15 bases from J; bases unmatched to any gene: 8. CDR1 SGHTA and CDR2 FQGNSA come from the germline V gene. In the original processing: The assay estimated nucleated cells by amplifying reference gene primers. Sequenced by immunoSEQ multiplex PCR; TCRdb stores in-frame clones only, minus some. V, J and clone size reflect that table, while D and trimming were determined from the DNA. This table has fewer than 250,000 clones, roughly 81% appearing once. The sequence was obtained from a man aged 50 to 59 with acute or convalescent COVID-19. Material for sequencing was peripheral blood. The V gene is TRBV7-2, the J gene TRBJ2-4; 8 nucleotides match TRBD1. This chain's CDR3 is CASSLELGQGRYF. In nucleotides, the CDR3 is TGTGCCAGCAGCTTAGAGCTAGGACAGGGTCGGTACTTC. Supplemented by reference TRBV7-2 and TRBJ2-4, the full variable domain reads GAGVSQSPSNKVTEKGKDVELRCDPISGHTALYWYRQSLGQGLEFLIYFQGNSAPDKSGLPSDRFSAERTGGSVSTLTIQRTQQEDSAVYLCASSLELGQGRYFGAGTRLSVL.